The present T cell receptor (beta chain) was sequenced within a study of T cell repertoires in cytomegalovirus infection. A single record per CDR3 protein comes from TCRdb applying MiXCR to the reads. The sample has 71,000 or so distinct CDR3 sequences, 20% seen once. The CDR3 extends over 16 amino acids. CDR1 is SGHVS, CDR2 FQNEAQ, per germline. Trimming removed 2 bases from V and 2 bases from J, with 13 bases in between. This clonotype was seen at least ten times. Its cognate antigen is unknown. The source is a human donor in good health (CMV status not recorded). Some clones in this sample may be carry-over from other donors' samples. The specimen comprised CD8+ T cells from cultured PBMCs, sampled from culture after CMV antigen stimulation. The J gene is TRBJ1-3, the V gene TRBV7-8; possibly TRBD1 for D (5 bases). CDR3 in DNA: TGTGCCAGCAGCTTATTATCAGGGTCCCCTGGAAACACCATATATTTT. This sequence encodes CASSLLSGSPGNTIYF.